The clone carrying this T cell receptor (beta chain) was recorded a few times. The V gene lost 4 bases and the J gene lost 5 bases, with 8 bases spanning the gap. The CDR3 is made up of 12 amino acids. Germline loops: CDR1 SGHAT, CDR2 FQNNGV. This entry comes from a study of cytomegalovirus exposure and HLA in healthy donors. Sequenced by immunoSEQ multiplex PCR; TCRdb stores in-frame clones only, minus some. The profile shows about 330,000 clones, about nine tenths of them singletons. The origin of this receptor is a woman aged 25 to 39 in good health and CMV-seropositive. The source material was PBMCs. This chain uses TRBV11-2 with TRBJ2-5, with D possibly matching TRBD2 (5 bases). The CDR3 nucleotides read TGTGCCAGCAGCTCAAGAGGGGAGACCCAGTACTTC. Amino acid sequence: CASSSRGETQYF.